These 29 T cell receptor beta chains originate from one sample sequenced in a study of blood T cells in healthy people across ages. The use of a sample-barcoded 5' primer and a J-beta primer mix characterized a second PCR of 7 to 11 cycles. A single record per CDR3 protein comes from TCRdb applying MiXCR to the 5' RACE reads. The sample records about 1.5 million distinct CDR3 sequences, less than 45% being singletons. Sample: blood. Receptors originate from a woman between 18 and 30 years old in good health.

V and J are TRBV7-9 and TRBJ2-3; D is perhaps TRBD2 (5 bases). Trimming took off 1 base at V and 6 bases at J, with 14 bases between the two ends. This CDR3 has 15 amino acids. The germline CDR1 and CDR2 sequences are SEHNR and FQNEAQ (reference sequence). The CDR3 nucleotides read TGTGCCAGCAGCTTAGAGTATATTACTAGGGATACGCAGTATTTT. This encodes CASSLEYITRDTQYF.

Remarks on this clonotype: A much larger clonotype is one base distant, so this may be a read error. V usage is TRBV4-3 and J usage is TRBJ2-7; 11 bases are a match to TRBD2. Germline values: CDR1 LGHNA, CDR2 YSLEER. The junction had 12 bases not matched to a gene; V was cut back by 10 bases and J by 7 bases. This CDR3 has 14 amino acids. In DNA, the CDR3 is TGCGCCACCGCGGGGGGACTAGCGGTCAATGAGCAGTACTTC. Its translation is CATAGGLAVNEQYF.

The rearrangement joins TRBV20-1 to TRBJ1-5; D is uncertain. This CDR3 has 17 residues. Per germline, CDR1 DFQATT and CDR2 SNEGSKA (reference sequence). V lost 6 bases and J 5 bases, leaving 26 bases between the germline ends. The chain's CDR3 is CSAPKAAPGKADQPQHF. In nucleotides, the CDR3 is TGCAGTGCGCCGAAGGCGGCCCCCGGAAAAGCCGATCAGCCCCAGCATTTT.

This clonotype was observed once. The chain has TRBV27 and TRBJ2-1; D gene uncertain. The CDR3 totals 17 residues. The V and J ends lost 1 base and 9 bases respectively, with 22 bases between them. The germline gives CDR1 MNHEY, CDR2 SMNVEV (reference sequence). The CDR3 DNA reads TGTGCCAGCAGTTTATTGGGTCCCGGAACTCCCACGCGTGAGCAGTTCTTC. Translating it yields CASSLLGPGTPTREQFF.

Of note for this clonotype: A single base is all that separates this from a far larger clone, so a read error is likely. Here the CDR3 omits its conserved ending phenylalanine or tryptophan, so a read error is the likely source. The V and J genes are TRBV29-1 and TRBJ2-7, with D uncertain. The CDR3 extends over 10 amino acids. The germline V gene has CDR1 SQVTM and CDR2 ANQGSEA. Trimming pared 4 bases from V and 0 bases from J, leaving 1 base between. CDR3 sequence reads: CSVGSYEQYS. The CDR3 coding sequence is TGCAGCGTTGGCTCCTACGAGCAGTACTCC.

This sequence joins TRBV15 and TRBJ1-1; unclear D gene. In germline, CDR1 is LNHNV, CDR2 YYDKDF (reference sequence). The ends were cut back, 1 base at V and 0 bases at J, with 6 bases in the middle. This CDR3 comprises 14 residues. CDR3 sequence reads: CATSRAALNTEAFF. DNA for the CDR3: TGTGCCACCAGCAGAGCGGCTCTGAACACTGAAGCTTTCTTT.

This clonotype was found many times. J is TRBJ2-3 and V is TRBV27; D unresolved. V lost 6 bases, J lost 1 base, and 2 bases lay in between. Germline CDR1 reads MNHEY; CDR2 reads SMNVEV (reference sequence). The CDR3 is 11 residues long. The CDR3 nucleotides are TGTGCCAGCAGGGGCACAGATACGCAGTATTTT. Protein product: CASRGTDTQYF.

This clonotype was recorded only once. The chain combines TRBV15 with TRBJ1-2; D is unclear. CDR3 size: 14 residues. Trimming left V 1 base short and J 1 base short, with 7 bases between. CDR1 and CDR2 from the germline V gene are LNHNV and YYDKDF (reference sequence). The CDR3 region is CATSRAEFNYGYTF. The CDR3, as DNA: TGTGCCACCAGCAGAGCCGAATTTAACTATGGCTACACCTTC.

This clonotype has just a few counts. V gene TRBV27 combines with J gene TRBJ1-2, with a tentative D call TRBD1 (6 bases). Germline CDR1 and CDR2: MNHEY and SMNVEV (reference sequence). CDR3 size: 13 residues. Trimming removed 5 bases from V and 7 bases from J, with 14 bases in between. The CDR3 DNA sequence: TGTGCCAGCAGTACTACAGGGTATACTGGCTACACCTTC. Translating gives CASSTTGYTGYTF.

The rearrangement joins TRBV12-3 or TRBV12-4 to TRBJ2-3, with a possible D match to TRBD1 (6 bases). Trimming took off 6 bases at V and 9 bases at J, with 10 bases between the two ends. The CDR3 is made up of 11 amino acids. CDR3 sequence: CASRSGVTQYF. The CDR3 region has the DNA TGTGCCAGCAGGTCAGGGGTCACGCAGTATTTT.

This CDR3 is CASSLAIRAEQYF. DNA for the CDR3: TGTGCCAGCAGCTTAGCGATCAGAGCCGAGCAGTACTTC. This chain joins TRBV7-2 and TRBJ2-7; D ambiguous. V lost 0 bases, J lost 6 bases, and 9 bases lay in between. From germline, CDR1 is SGHTA and CDR2 FQGNSA. The CDR3 extends over 13 amino acids.

This chain connects TRBV20-1 to TRBJ2-1; TRBD2 is a possible D gene (6 bases). V lost 1 base, J lost 1 base, and 14 bases lay in between. Germline V lookup: CDR1 DFQATT, CDR2 SNEGSKA (reference sequence). This CDR3 has 16 residues. The CDR3 nucleotides are TGCAGTGCTAGAGCCTACCGGGAGATGTCCTACAATGAGCAGTTCTTC. Translated, it gives CSARAYREMSYNEQFF.

This rearrangement joins TRBV25-1 to TRBJ1-2, with a weak D call TRBD1 (6 bases). The CDR3 spans 13 residues. Germline values: CDR1 MGHDK, CDR2 SYGVNS. With 4 bases removed from V and 7 bases from J, the gap between germline ends came to 13 bases. This CDR3 is CASSGGAGAGYTF. CDR3 nucleotides: TGTGCCAGCAGTGGGGGGGCAGGGGCTGGCTACACCTTC.

This rearrangement joins TRBV20-1 to TRBJ2-7; weak D call: TRBD1 (5 bases). Germline V gives CDR1 DFQATT, CDR2 SNEGSKA (reference sequence). This CDR3 has 12 residues. V lost 3 bases and J 3 bases, leaving 9 bases between the germline ends. This CDR3 reads CSARRTNYEQYF. Written as DNA, the CDR3 is TGCAGTGCTAGGAGGACAAACTACGAGCAGTACTTC.

This chain connects TRBV7-2 to TRBJ2-5; D may match TRBD1 or TRBD2 (5 bases each). The V gene lost 3 bases and the J gene lost 7 bases, with 15 bases spanning the gap. Germline V gene sequence: CDR1 SGHTA, CDR2 FQGNSA. This CDR3 is built from 14 residues. The CDR3 loop is CASSFEGSLVTQYF. In DNA form, the CDR3 reads TGTGCCAGCAGCTTCGAGGGGTCTCTGGTGACCCAGTACTTC.

The gene calls are TRBV25-1 and TRBJ1-2; 7 nucleotides match TRBD1. CDR1 is MGHDK, CDR2 SYGVNS, per germline. J lost 7 bases, V lost 5 bases, and 16 bases had no gene match. The CDR3 contains 16 residues. The CDR3 sequence: CASSSTWDRPLSGYTF. CDR3 DNA: TGTGCCAGCAGTTCCACATGGGACAGACCCCTTAGTGGCTACACCTTC.

This clonotype was seen a few times. This rearrangement joins TRBV7-2 to TRBJ2-1; no clear D. The germline gives CDR1 SGHTA, CDR2 FQGNSA. CDR3 length: 15 residues. V lost 2 bases, J lost 9 bases, and 17 bases lay in between. The CDR3 loop is CASSLYGPLKLEQFF. In nucleotides, the CDR3 is TGTGCCAGCAGCTTATATGGTCCGCTAAAACTTGAGCAGTTCTTC.

The J gene is TRBJ1-2, the V gene TRBV10-3, with TRBD1 matching over 11 bases. Germline V gene data show CDR1 as ENHRY and CDR2 as SYGVKD. This CDR3 spans 16 amino acids. V shed 4 bases, J shed 6 bases, and the junction held 10 bases outside the gene matches. CDR3 sequence reads: CAISVGGGQGADGYTF. Here the CDR3 DNA reads TGTGCCATCAGTGTAGGCGGCGGACAGGGGGCAGATGGCTACACCTTC.

There are a few counts of this clonotype. The chain couples TRBV18 to TRBJ1-5; D not resolved. The germline CDR1 and CDR2 sequences are KGHSH and LQKENI. V lost 3 bases and J 0 bases, leaving 18 bases between the germline ends. This CDR3 is built from 18 residues. This CDR3 is CASSPNPRGLGSNQPQHF. CDR3 DNA sequence: TGTGCCAGCTCACCTAACCCGAGAGGGCTTGGTAGCAATCAGCCCCAGCATTTT.

The rearrangement joins TRBV5-1 to TRBJ1-2; D unclear. V was pared by 0 bases and J by 0 bases, with 12 bases between. Germline V gene lookup returns CDR1 SGHRS and CDR2 YFSETQ. CDR3 length: 16 amino acids. In DNA form, the CDR3 reads TGCGCCAGCAGCTTGGCACGCTCGTCAGCTAACTATGGCTACACCTTC. Residues: CASSLARSSANYGYTF. Supplemented by reference TRBV5-1 and TRBJ1-2, the full variable domain reads KAGVTQTPRYLIKTRGQQVTLSCSPISGHRSVSWYQQTPGQGLQFLFEYFSETQRNKGNFPGRFSGRQFSNSRSEMNVSTLELGDSALYLCASSLARSSANYGYTFGSGTRLTVV.

This clonotype was found a few times. The CDR3 DNA follows: TGCAGTGCCAAGCCCGGGGAAGACTATGGCTACACCTTC. It codes for CSAKPGEDYGYTF. V usage is TRBV20-1 and J usage is TRBJ1-2; D is unclear. The CDR3 covers 13 residues. Germline V lookup: CDR1 DFQATT, CDR2 SNEGSKA (reference sequence). V lost 6 bases and J lost 3, with 14 bases in between.

V usage is TRBV6-2 or TRBV6-3 and J usage is TRBJ1-6; TRBD1 might be the D (6 bases). The CDR3 is 15 residues long. The germline gives CDR1 MNHEY, CDR2 SVGEGT. The V gene lost 4 bases and the J gene lost 7 bases, with 14 bases spanning the gap. The CDR3 protein is CASSSPGTRNSPLHF. CDR3 bases: TGTGCCAGCAGTTCCCCCGGGACACGGAATTCACCCCTCCACTTT.

The V call is TRBV27, the J call TRBJ1-1; perhaps TRBD1 as D (6 bases). The CDR3 runs to 12 residues. Trimming took 0 bases from V and 12 from J, leaving 11 bases between them. Germline V lookup: CDR1 MNHEY, CDR2 SMNVEV (reference sequence). The DNA of the CDR3 is TGTGCCAGCAGTTTATCGGGGGGGCAGACTTTCTTT. Encoded protein: CASSLSGGQTFF.

In its sample, this clonotype was seen a few times. V and J are TRBV20-1 and TRBJ2-7, with 7 bases aligning to TRBD1. Germline V gene sequence: CDR1 DFQATT, CDR2 SNEGSKA (reference sequence). The CDR3 has 17 residues. Trimming cost V 0 bases and J 0 bases; bases outside gene matches: 11. CDR3 residues: CSARDPRAGGFSYEQYF. The CDR3 DNA reads TGCAGTGCTAGAGATCCGCGGGCAGGGGGATTCTCCTACGAGCAGTACTTC.

This clonotype has more than one count but fewer than ten. V gene TRBV10-3 combines with J gene TRBJ2-1; D not certain. Near its end, the DNA agrees better with TRBJ2-7, so the J call may be wrong. Germline V lookup: CDR1 ENHRY, CDR2 SYGVKD. The CDR3 has 15 amino acids. CDR3 in amino acids: CAISTETPSYNEQYF. In nucleotides, the CDR3 is TGTGCCATCAGTACCGAGACTCCCTCCTACAATGAGCAGTACTTC.

As concerns this clonotype: Mismatch with germline at one junction end may stem from a read error. The chain joins TRBV6-2 or TRBV6-3 to TRBJ2-1; 7 bases fit TRBD1. Germline V gene sequence: CDR1 MNHEY, CDR2 SVGEGT. This CDR3 has 15 residues. The CDR3 DNA sequence: TGTGCCAGCAGTTCTAGACAGGGCTCCCACAATGAGCAGTTCTTC. It yields the protein CASSSRQGSHNEQFF.

This clonotype was seen a few times. The rearrangement joins TRBV6-5 to TRBJ2-3; tentative D call: TRBD1 (6 bases). This CDR3 is built from 15 residues. The ends were cut back, 6 bases at V and 2 bases at J, with 15 bases in the middle. Germline-derived CDR1 and CDR2 are MNHEY and SVGAGI. Here the CDR3 reads CASRTGFLNTDTQYF. DNA for the CDR3: TGTGCCAGCAGAACAGGGTTTCTCAACACAGATACGCAGTATTTT.

The chain carries TRBV7-2 and TRBJ2-7, with D uncertain. The CDR3 has 15 residues. Germline values: CDR1 SGHTA, CDR2 FQGNSA. V lost 5 bases to trimming and J lost 3 bases, with 17 bases between them. The CDR3 here is CASSLLGGAFYEQYF. CDR3 sequence (DNA): TGTGCCAGCAGCCTATTAGGCGGCGCTTTCTACGAGCAGTACTTC.

The V and J genes are TRBV15 and TRBJ2-5; D possibly corresponds to TRBD2 (5 bases). The assigned J gene may be wrong: the sequence end matches TRBJ2-7 better. The CDR3 contains 17 residues. The germline gives CDR1 LNHNV, CDR2 YYDKDF (reference sequence). The CDR3 sequence: CATSRDYEGEGSYEQYF. CDR3 nucleotide sequence: TGTGCCACCAGCAGAGATTATGAGGGAGAGGGCTCCTACGAGCAGTACTTC.